The present T cell receptor (beta chain) was sequenced within a study of Graves' ophthalmopathy and Graves' hyperthyroidism. The overall study: The collection of peripheral blood took place at initial diagnosis, before any treatment.

The CDR3 loop spans 17 amino acids. The junction had 13 bases not matched to a gene; V was cut back by 9 bases and J by 1 base. Germline CDR1 and CDR2: LNHDA and SQIVND (reference sequence). Study results and limitations: The authors also found most expanded thyroid clonotypes above 0.001 frequency in blood.

Turning to this clonotype: The antigen is unknown.

Amplified material comprised TCR beta CDR3 regions derived from RNA transcripts. The workflow started with a first-round RT-PCR run with HTBI primers and then moved on to a second-round multiplex PCR. From the multiplex PCR reads, TCRdb called clonotypes with MiXCR, one entry per CDR3 protein. Of some 750,000 distinct CDR3 sequences listed, about 44% were seen once; the top ten hold around 40%. The source of this sequence is an adult man with Graves' ophthalmopathy. Sequenced sample: peripheral blood. V is TRBV19 and J is TRBJ1-5; TRBD1 aligns across 9 bases. CDR3 sequence reads: CASSGTGYVTSNQPQHF. DNA of the CDR3: TGTGCCAGCTCCGGGACAGGGTATGTCACAAGCAATCAGCCCCAGCATTTT.